This TCR beta chain was captured in a study of cytomegalovirus exposure and HLA in healthy donors. Whole-study findings and limits: Three chains linked to CMV were shown in vitro to be specific for CMV antigens. The likely explanation for a cluster of highly shared sequence variants was sequencing artifact. Earlier analysis yielded a pattern in which most TCR beta V segments were productive about 90% or about 30% of the time.

Vbeta (60) and Jbeta (13) primers were used in the PCR. The repertoire was sequenced with immunoSEQ multiplex PCR; TCRdb's copy has only in-frame clones and lacks some. This sample carries about 140,000 clones, 66% of them seen once, and the ten largest clones take around 1.6%. The CDR3 runs to 12 residues. Germline CDR1 reads MNHNS; CDR2 reads SASEGT. V was trimmed by 7 bases and J by 9 bases, leaving 13 bases between them. Concerning this clone: Its target is unknown.

Samples came from healthy bone marrow donors. Sample: PBMCs. The chain employs TRBV6-1 and TRBJ1-5; perhaps TRBD1 as D (5 bases). This TCR derives from a human donor in good health. This chain's CDR3 is CASIGQGRPQHF. Written as DNA, the CDR3 is TGTGCCAGCATCGGACAAGGCAGGCCCCAGCATTTT.